Listed here are 10 T cell receptor beta chains from one sample, sequenced in a study of CD8+ T cells in alopecia areata. RNA extraction was followed by reverse transcription into cDNA, which acted as the sequencing template. Measured with immunoSEQ multiplex PCR; TCRdb has only the in-frame clones, and not every one. Of about 210,000 clones listed, roughly two fifths were seen once; the top ten hold around 2.5%. Documented treatment: oral pan-JAK inhibitor, 5-10 mg twice daily. Sequences were derived from CD4+ T cells sorted from blood, sampled between weeks 36 and 40, from a patient treated with tofacitinib. The origin of the receptors is a human donor with alopecia areata.

This clone was seen more than once but under ten times. This rearrangement joins TRBV30 to TRBJ2-7, with D maybe TRBD1 (5 bases). The CDR3 is made up of 11 amino acids. V dropped 7 bases and J dropped 4 bases, with 11 bases sitting between them. CDR1 GTSNPN and CDR2 SVGIG come from the germline V gene (reference sequence). The CDR3 sequence: CASEKGYEQYF. The CDR3 coding sequence is TGTGCCTCGGAAAAGGGGTACGAGCAGTACTTC.

The chain uses TRBV30 and TRBJ2-7, with TRBD2 identical over 8 bases. V was pared by 2 bases and J by 1 base, with 10 bases of the junction left unmatched. Germline V gene lookup returns CDR1 GTSNPN and CDR2 SVGIG (reference sequence). The CDR3 has 16 residues. CDR3 nucleotides: TGTGCCTGGAGTTCCCCGGGGGGGCTCCGGTCCTACGAGCAGTACTTC. This gives the protein CAWSSPGGLRSYEQYF.

This sequence joins TRBV6-6 and TRBJ1-1, with 7 bases that match TRBD1. The ends lost 6 bases at V and 5 bases at J; junction bases unmatched: 12. Germline assignment: CDR1 MNHNY and CDR2 SVGAGI (reference sequence). This CDR3 is built from 15 residues. This CDR3 is CASRAPRGSSTEAFF. In DNA form, the CDR3 reads TGTGCCAGCAGGGCGCCCAGGGGGAGTAGTACTGAAGCTTTCTTT.

This chain connects TRBV4-3 to TRBJ2-7; D is unresolved. Germline assignment: CDR1 LGHNA and CDR2 YSLEER. The CDR3 is made up of 15 amino acids. The V end lost 1 base, the J end lost 0 bases, and 10 bases lay between the germline ends. The CDR3 loop reads CASSQVVQSSYEQYF. The CDR3 coding sequence is TGCGCCAGCAGCCAAGTAGTGCAGAGCTCCTACGAGCAGTACTTC.

CDR3 bases: TGTGCCAGCAGTTCGAGCGGGAGGACCACAGATACGCAGTATTTT. This codes for CASSSSGRTTDTQYF. The chain has TRBV7-2 and TRBJ2-3; 9 bases match TRBD2. Germline V gene lookup returns CDR1 SGHTA and CDR2 FQGNSA. J lost 2 bases, V lost 6 bases, and 6 bases had no gene match. The CDR3 loop spans 15 amino acids.

The chain joins TRBV15 to TRBJ1-5; perhaps TRBD1 as D (6 bases). Germline values: CDR1 LNHNV, CDR2 YYDKDF (reference sequence). Trimming cost V 3 bases and J 4 bases, with 16 bases left between them. The CDR3 contains 16 residues. CDR3 bases: TGTGCCACCAGCAGGCCTCTTACAGGGTCGAATCAGCCCCAGCATTTT. This codes for CATSRPLTGSNQPQHF.

This clone was observed many times. This chain uses TRBV28 with TRBJ2-1; D possibly corresponds to TRBD2 (5 bases). CDR3 size: 14 residues. V shed 6 bases and J shed 8 bases, with 17 bases lying between them. Germline assignment: CDR1 MDHEN and CDR2 SYDVKM. DNA for the CDR3: TGTGCCAGCAGGTCCGCTAGCAGGACCCATGAGCAGTTCTTC. It yields the protein CASRSASRTHEQFF.

This clone was seen more than once but under ten times. This rearrangement joins TRBV11-2 to TRBJ2-4; 10 bases align to TRBD2. V gave up 3 bases and J gave up 1 base; unmatched junction bases: 3. Germline CDR1 SGHAT, CDR2 FQNNGV. CDR3 length: 16 amino acids. CDR3 region: CASSLGAGGAKNIQYF. DNA for the CDR3: TGTGCCAGCAGCTTGGGAGCGGGAGGGGCCAAAAACATTCAGTACTTC.

V and J are TRBV14 and TRBJ2-7; 11 nucleotides agree with TRBD2. This CDR3 is built from 16 residues. The germline V gene has CDR1 SGHDN and CDR2 FVKESK. Trimming cost V 0 bases and J 5 bases; bases outside gene matches: 6. CDR3 DNA: TGTGCCAGCAGCCAAGACCCTAGCGGGAGGATCCACGAGCAGTACTTC. Translating it yields CASSQDPSGRIHEQYF. Supplemented by reference TRBV14 and TRBJ2-7, the full variable domain reads EAGVTQFPSHSVIEKGQTVTLRCDPISGHDNLYWYRRVMGKEIKFLLHFVKESKQDESGMPNNRFLAERTGGTYSTLKVQPAELEDSGVYFCASSQDPSGRIHEQYFGPGTRLTVT.

This chain joins TRBV5-1 and TRBJ2-1, with TRBD2 matching 7 bases. There are 13 residues in the CDR3. Per germline, CDR1 SGHRS and CDR2 YFSETQ. Losses at the gene ends were 4 bases for V and 8 bases for J; bases not matched to a gene: 6. The CDR3 DNA is TGCGCCAGCAGCGATAGACTAGCCTATGAGCAGTTCTTC. Protein product: CASSDRLAYEQFF.